This T cell receptor (beta chain) is drawn from a study of CD8 T cells in Susac syndrome. Germline CDR1 is GTSNPN and CDR2 is SVGIG (reference sequence). V shed 2 bases and J 5 bases; nucleotides not matched to a gene: 8. The CDR3 consists of 15 residues. TCR beta was sequenced from blood CD8+ and CD4+ T cells. With random hexamers, 0.5 to 1 ug RNA was reverse transcribed. TCRdb recomputed calls from the immunoSEQ multiplex PCR reads with MiXCR, one row per CDR3 protein. The table has more than 130,000 distinct CDR3 sequences, approximately 95% seen once. The TCR sequence derives from a human donor in good health. Sequenced sample: CD8+ T cells from PBMCs. The chain carries TRBV30 and TRBJ2-7; TRBD2 aligns across 11 bases. In DNA form, the CDR3 reads TGTGCCTGGAGTCCCACTAGCGGGAGTTTCGACGAGCAGTACTTC. Amino acids: CAWSPTSGSFDEQYF.